These T cell receptor beta chains were read from a single sample in a study of control samples from healthy donors and cancer patients. Clones were sequenced by immunoSEQ multiplex PCR, and TCRdb holds only the in-frame ones, with some missing. This sample has under 100,000 clones; 85% to 90% occur once, and the top ten carry 8.5% to 10%. The sequenced sample was PBMCs. Receptor source: a woman aged 50 to 65 with colorectal cancer. CDR3s include the opening cysteine and the closing phenylalanine or tryptophan. A D gene is named only where the DNA matches it firmly. Size tells how often a clone was seen (once, few, many) or the class of an expanded clone, and some rows leave it out.

D: .; J: TRBJ2-1; V: TRBV30; size: .; CDR3: CAWSLGLGEFF; DNA: TGTGCCTGGAGTCTAGGGTTGGGGGAGTTCTTC
D: .; J: TRBJ1-5; V: TRBV6-2/TRBV6-3; size: once; CDR3: CASSRNLNQPQHF; DNA: TGTGCCAGCAGTCGAAACCTCAATCAGCCCCAGCATTTT
D: .; J: TRBJ2-5; V: TRBV5-1; size: .; CDR3: CASSWAEMETQYF; DNA: TGCGCCAGCAGCTGGGCCGAGATGGAGACCCAGTACTTC
D: .; J: TRBJ1-6; V: TRBV6-2/TRBV6-3; size: .; CDR3: CASSFAAFALHF; DNA: TGTGCCAGCAGTTTCGCCGCTTTTGCCCTCCACTTT
D: TRBD1; J: TRBJ2-5; V: TRBV20-1; size: .; CDR3: CSASFDRAKTQYF; DNA: TGCAGTGCTAGTTTCGACAGGGCAAAGACCCAGTACTTC
D: .; J: TRBJ1-4; V: TRBV12-1; size: .; CDR3: CSSSFWVTNGTPGEKLFF; DNA: TGTTCCAGCAGCTTTTGGGTAACGAACGGGACGCCCGGTGAAAAACTGTTTTTT
D: TRBD1; J: TRBJ1-2; V: TRBV5-4; size: .; CDR3: CASSFQGADGYTF; DNA: TGTGCCAGCAGCTTTCAGGGGGCTGATGGCTACACCTTC
D: .; J: TRBJ1-1; V: TRBV6-5; size: .; CDR3: CASSYSRGANTEAFF; DNA: TGTGCCAGCAGTTACTCAAGGGGCGCGAACACTGAAGCTTTCTTT
D: .; J: TRBJ1-6; V: TRBV19; size: .; CDR3: CASSGDGYNSPLHF; DNA: TGTGCCAGTAGTGGGGACGGATATAATTCACCCCTCCACTTT
D: TRBD1; J: TRBJ2-5; V: TRBV7-3; size: .; CDR3: CASSSGQGPQETQYF; DNA: TGTGCCAGCAGCTCTGGACAGGGCCCACAAGAGACCCAGTACTTC
D: TRBD2; J: TRBJ2-5; V: TRBV4-1; size: .; CDR3: CASSQGGLAGGETQYF; DNA: TGCGCCAGCAGCCAAGGAGGACTAGCGGGGGGAGAGACCCAGTACTTC
D: .; J: TRBJ2-3; V: TRBV6-5; size: .; CDR3: CASSYSGRGHTQYF; DNA: TGTGCCAGCAGTTACTCGGGCAGGGGCCATACGCAGTATTTT
D: .; J: TRBJ1-1; V: TRBV7-2; size: .; CDR3: CASSPGQNTEAFF; DNA: TGTGCCAGCAGCCCGGGACAGAACACTGAAGCTTTCTTT
D: .; J: TRBJ2-1; V: TRBV14; size: .; CDR3: CASSHAIQGNEQFF; DNA: TGTGCCAGCAGCCACGCAATACAGGGAAATGAGCAGTTCTTC
D: .; J: TRBJ1-5; V: TRBV2; size: .; CDR3: CASSDPHQPQHF; DNA: TGTGCCAGCAGTGATCCTCATCAGCCCCAGCATTTT
D: TRBD1; J: TRBJ1-1; V: TRBV29-1; size: .; CDR3: CSALDRVEAFF; DNA: TGCAGCGCCCTTGACAGGGTTGAAGCTTTCTTT
D: TRBD2; J: TRBJ2-3; V: TRBV5-1; size: .; CDR3: CASSLDLAGAWDTQYF; DNA: TGCGCCAGCAGCTTGGATCTAGCGGGGGCCTGGGATACGCAGTATTTT
D: TRBD2; J: TRBJ2-5; V: TRBV5-1; size: .; CDR3: CASSLAGPGGYQETQYF; DNA: TGCGCCAGCAGCTTGGCTGGGCCCGGGGGGTACCAAGAGACCCAGTACTTC
D: TRBD1; J: TRBJ1-5; V: TRBV10-3; size: .; CDR3: CAISESDRNNQPQHF; DNA: TGTGCCATCAGTGAGTCGGACAGGAACAATCAGCCCCAGCATTTT
D: .; J: TRBJ2-3; V: TRBV14; size: .; CDR3: CASSQEGRGPNTQYF; DNA: TGTGCCAGCAGCCAAGAGGGTCGGGGCCCCAATACGCAGTATTTT
D: TRBD1; J: TRBJ1-1; V: TRBV7-2; size: .; CDR3: CASSTRQGGTEAFF; DNA: TGTGCCAGCAGCACTAGACAGGGGGGCACTGAAGCTTTCTTT
D: .; J: TRBJ1-1; V: TRBV4-1; size: .; CDR3: CASSHTGPSPAFF; DNA: TGCGCCAGCAGCCACACGGGGCCCTCGCCAGCTTTCTTT
D: TRBD1; J: TRBJ1-1; V: TRBV6-5; size: .; CDR3: CASWDRVNTEAFF; DNA: TGTGCCTCCTGGGACAGGGTGAACACTGAAGCTTTCTTT
D: .; J: TRBJ1-1; V: TRBV10-3; size: .; CDR3: CAIRRGGDTEAFF; DNA: TGTGCCATCAGGAGGGGTGGTGACACTGAAGCTTTCTTT
D: .; J: TRBJ1-6; V: TRBV2; size: once; CDR3: CASSEASGRFSPLHF; DNA: TGTGCCAGCAGTGAAGCGTCAGGGCGGTTTTCACCCCTCCACTTT
D: .; J: TRBJ1-6; V: TRBV21-1; size: .; CDR3: CASRWPIGGSPLHF; DNA: TGTGCCAGCAGATGGCCTATAGGTGGATCACCCCTCCACTTT
D: TRBD2; J: TRBJ2-1; V: TRBV2; size: .; CDR3: CASSRGVYNEQFF; DNA: TGTGCCAGCAGTCGGGGGGTCTACAATGAGCAGTTCTTC
D: TRBD2; J: TRBJ2-1; V: TRBV10-3; size: .; CDR3: CAISALAGDNEQFF; DNA: TGTGCCATCAGTGCATTAGCGGGGGACAATGAGCAGTTCTTC
D: TRBD2; J: TRBJ2-3; V: TRBV5-1; size: .; CDR3: CASSLARGGFGDTQYF; DNA: TGCGCCAGCAGCTTGGCCCGGGGGGGCTTCGGAGATACGCAGTATTTT
D: TRBD2; J: TRBJ2-1; V: TRBV7-9; size: .; CDR3: CASSGTSGGSNEQFF; DNA: TGTGCCAGCAGCGGGACTAGCGGGGGAAGCAATGAGCAGTTCTTC
D: TRBD2; J: TRBJ2-5; V: TRBV5-6; size: .; CDR3: CASSPGLAGPETQYF; DNA: TGTGCCAGCAGCCCGGGACTAGCGGGTCCCGAGACCCAGTACTTC
D: .; J: TRBJ1-1; V: TRBV6-2/TRBV6-3; size: .; CDR3: CASSYRRGGNRVMNTEAFF; DNA: TGTGCCAGCAGTTATCGGCGAGGGGGTAATCGGGTGATGAACACTGAAGCTTTCTTT
D: .; J: TRBJ1-2; V: TRBV5-4; size: .; CDR3: CASSLAGGGYGYTF; DNA: TGTGCCAGCAGCTTGGCTGGGGGGGGCTATGGCTACACCTTC
D: TRBD2; J: TRBJ2-1; V: TRBV30; size: .; CDR3: CAWSEWSSGPYNEQFF; DNA: TGTGCCTGGAGTGAATGGTCTAGCGGACCCTACAATGAGCAGTTCTTC
D: .; J: TRBJ1-4; V: TRBV2; size: many; CDR3: CASSVRPGTNEKLFF; DNA: TGTGCCAGCAGTGTAAGGCCAGGGACTAATGAAAAACTGTTTTTT
D: .; J: TRBJ2-3; V: TRBV5-4; size: .; CDR3: CASSLEAGSADTQYF; DNA: TGTGCCAGCAGCTTGGAAGCAGGGTCTGCAGATACGCAGTATTTT
D: .; J: TRBJ1-2; V: TRBV10-3; size: .; CDR3: CAISESYGGLKYGYGYTF; DNA: TGTGCCATCAGTGAGTCTTACGGGGGTTTGAAGTATGGCTATGGCTACACCTTC
D: TRBD1; J: TRBJ1-6; V: TRBV7-2; size: .; CDR3: CASSFQGDSPLHF; DNA: TGTGCCAGCAGCTTCCAGGGGGATTCACCCCTCCACTTT
D: .; J: TRBJ1-6; V: TRBV3-1/TRBV3-2; size: .; CDR3: CASSLGQNNSPLHF; DNA: TGTGCCAGCAGCCTCGGACAAAATAATTCACCCCTCCACTTT
D: .; J: TRBJ1-3; V: TRBV5-6; size: .; CDR3: CASSSQGGLPSGNTIYF; DNA: TGTGCCAGCAGCTCACAAGGGGGTTTACCCTCTGGAAACACCATATATTTT
D: TRBD1; J: TRBJ1-1; V: TRBV27; size: .; CDR3: CASSSPYRGNTEAFF; DNA: TGTGCCAGCAGTTCCCCATACAGGGGGAACACTGAAGCTTTCTTT
D: .; J: TRBJ1-6; V: TRBV7-9; size: once; CDR3: CASSQDSHWALHF; DNA: TGTGCCAGCAGCCAGGACAGTCATTGGGCCCTCCACTTT
D: .; J: TRBJ1-1; V: TRBV19; size: .; CDR3: CASTLGGPNTEAFF; DNA: TGTGCCAGTACCCTCGGGGGGCCCAACACTGAAGCTTTCTTT
D: TRBD2; J: TRBJ2-1; V: TRBV5-5; size: .; CDR3: CASSPGGGLFNEQFF; DNA: TGTGCCAGCAGCCCGGGAGGGGGTTTATTCAATGAGCAGTTCTTC
D: TRBD1; J: TRBJ1-2; V: TRBV20-1; size: .; CDR3: CSASRATGTEGYTF; DNA: TGCAGTGCTAGTCGGGCGACAGGGACTGAGGGCTACACCTTC
D: TRBD1; J: TRBJ1-1; V: TRBV19; size: .; CDR3: CASSRAGGAWGKAFF; DNA: TGTGCCAGTAGCCGGGCAGGGGGCGCCTGGGGAAAAGCTTTCTTT
D: TRBD1; J: TRBJ1-2; V: TRBV5-1; size: .; CDR3: CASSRSPGQGVGYTF; DNA: TGCGCCAGCAGCAGATCCCCGGGACAGGGTGTTGGCTACACCTTC
D: TRBD1; J: TRBJ1-2; V: TRBV2; size: .; CDR3: CASTLRRDRGRYGYTF; DNA: TGTGCCAGCACCCTCCGCCGGGACAGGGGGCGTTATGGCTACACCTTC
D: TRBD1; J: TRBJ1-2; V: TRBV2; size: .; CDR3: CASTPSGGSFGYTF; DNA: TGTGCCAGCACGCCTTCAGGGGGTTCTTTTGGCTACACCTTC
D: TRBD2; J: TRBJ2-1; V: TRBV5-1; size: .; CDR3: CASSLSGTSNEQFF; DNA: TGCGCCAGCAGCCTTTCCGGGACTAGCAATGAGCAGTTCTTC
D: TRBD1; J: TRBJ2-1; V: TRBV10-1; size: .; CDR3: CASSSPGTGDTEQFF; DNA: TGCGCCAGCAGTTCCCCCGGGACAGGGGACACTGAGCAGTTCTTC
D: TRBD1; J: TRBJ2-5; V: TRBV6-6; size: .; CDR3: CASRPTGVETQYF; DNA: TGTGCCAGCAGGCCTACAGGGGTAGAGACCCAGTACTTC
D: .; J: TRBJ1-2; V: TRBV18; size: .; CDR3: CASSPSGDGYTF; DNA: TGTGCCAGCTCACCTTCGGGGGATGGCTACACCTTC
D: TRBD1; J: TRBJ1-5; V: TRBV19; size: .; CDR3: CASSIQGTGTQPQHF; DNA: TGTGCCAGTAGTATCCAGGGGACAGGGACTCAGCCCCAGCATTTT
D: .; J: TRBJ2-2; V: TRBV4-2; size: .; CDR3: CASSQDSGTGELFF; DNA: TGTGCCAGCAGCCAAGATTCGGGTACCGGGGAGCTGTTTTTT